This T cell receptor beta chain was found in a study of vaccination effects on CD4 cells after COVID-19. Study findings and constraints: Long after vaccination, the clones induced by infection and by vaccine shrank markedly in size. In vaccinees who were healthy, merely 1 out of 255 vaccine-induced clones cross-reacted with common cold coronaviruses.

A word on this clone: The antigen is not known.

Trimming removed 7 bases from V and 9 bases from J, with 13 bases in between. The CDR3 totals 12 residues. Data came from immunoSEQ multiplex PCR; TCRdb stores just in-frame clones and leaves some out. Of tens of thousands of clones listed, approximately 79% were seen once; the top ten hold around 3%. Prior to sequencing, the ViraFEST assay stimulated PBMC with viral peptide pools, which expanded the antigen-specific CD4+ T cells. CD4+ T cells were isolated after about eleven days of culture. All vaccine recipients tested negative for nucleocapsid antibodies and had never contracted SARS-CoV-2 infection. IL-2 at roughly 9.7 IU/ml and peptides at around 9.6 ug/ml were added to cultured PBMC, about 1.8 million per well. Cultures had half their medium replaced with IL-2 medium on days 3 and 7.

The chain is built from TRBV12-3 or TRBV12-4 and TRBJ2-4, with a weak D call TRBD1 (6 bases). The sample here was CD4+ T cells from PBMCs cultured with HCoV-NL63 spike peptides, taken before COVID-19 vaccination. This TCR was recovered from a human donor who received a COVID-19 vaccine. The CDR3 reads CASTHTRGIQYF. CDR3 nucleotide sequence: TGTGCCAGCACCCATACCAGGGGCATTCAGTACTTC.